One and the same sample provided the 24 T cell receptor beta chains below, sequenced in a study of T cell responses to AZD1222 COVID-19 vaccine. This table comes from immunoSEQ multiplex PCR, and its TCRdb copy is limited to in-frame clones, with some not included. The sample lists over 150,000 clones, 88% seen once, with approximately 0.49% in the top ten. Sequenced here: peripheral blood, sampled on day 0 of AZD1222 vaccination. These receptors all stem from an adult in good health.

The rearrangement links TRBV2 to TRBJ1-6; no reliable D call. This CDR3 contains 14 residues. Trimming pared 3 bases from V and 7 bases from J, leaving 10 bases between. Germline V gene sequence: CDR1 SNHLY, CDR2 FYNNEI. The CDR3 is CASSDGGVNSPLHF. CDR3 DNA sequence: TGTGCCAGCAGTGACGGTGGAGTAAATTCACCCCTCCACTTT.

The chain is built from TRBV19 and TRBJ1-4; D possibly corresponds to TRBD1 (5 bases). V gave up 7 bases and J gave up 7 bases, with 16 bases separating them. The germline V gene encodes CDR1 LNHDA and CDR2 SQIVND (reference sequence). This CDR3 comprises 14 residues. The CDR3 protein is CASTPVGVGEKLFF. CDR3 in DNA: TGTGCCAGTACCCCCGTAGGGGTCGGTGAAAAACTGTTTTTT. The entire variable domain, with the rest obtained from reference TRBV19 and TRBJ1-4, is as follows: DGGITQSPKYLFRKEGQNVTLSCEQNLNHDAMYWYRQDPGQGLRLIYYSQIVNDFQKGDIAEGYSVSREKKESFPLTVTSAQKNPTAFYLCASTPVGVGEKLFFGSGTQLSVL.

The V gene is TRBV7-9, the J gene TRBJ2-7; tentatively, D is TRBD2 (6 bases). V shed 1 base and J shed 6 bases, with 10 bases lying between them. This CDR3 has 13 residues. The germline V gene encodes CDR1 SEHNR and CDR2 FQNEAQ (reference sequence). Written as DNA, the CDR3 is TGTGCCAGCAGCTTAGGGAGGGACGGCGAGCAGTACTTC. Translated, it gives CASSLGRDGEQYF. The entire variable domain, with the rest obtained from reference TRBV7-9 and TRBJ2-7, is as follows: DTGVSQNPRHKITKRGQNVTFRCDPISEHNRLYWYRQTLGQGPEFLTYFQNEAQLEKSRLLSDRFSAERPKGSFSTLEIQRTEQGDSAMYLCASSLGRDGEQYFGPGTRLTVT.

Only one count was recorded for this clone. The chain is built from TRBV4-3 and TRBJ2-5; 7 nucleotides align to TRBD2. V lost 0 bases and J lost 4; bases outside the gene matches: 17. The CDR3 covers 19 residues. The germline V gene has CDR1 LGHNA and CDR2 YSLEER. The CDR3 DNA reads as TGCGCCAGCAGCCAAGATAGGTTCGGAGCGGGGCCCGGAGGAGAGACCCAGTACTTC. Translation gives CASSQDRFGAGPGGETQYF.

The chain joins TRBV7-3 to TRBJ2-2; TRBD1 or TRBD2 may be the D gene (5 bases each). Trimming removed 2 bases from V and 3 bases from J, with 10 bases in between. CDR3 length: 15 amino acids. Germline-derived CDR1 and CDR2 are SGHTA and FQGTGA. CDR3 region: CASSLRGTDTGELFF. CDR3 coding DNA: TGTGCCAGCAGCTTACGGGGCACGGACACCGGGGAGCTGTTTTTT.

V gene TRBV7-3 combines with J gene TRBJ2-2; D unresolved. In germline, CDR1 is SGHTA, CDR2 FQGTGA. Trimming cost V 5 bases and J 4 bases, with 5 bases left between them. This CDR3 region has 12 residues. In DNA form, the CDR3 reads TGTGCCAGCAGCCACCTCACCGGGGAGCTGTTTTTT. It encodes CASSHLTGELFF.

V and J are TRBV28 and TRBJ1-1, with D unclear. CDR1 and CDR2 (germline): MDHEN, SYDVKM. The CDR3 is 13 residues long. V lost 6 bases and J 0 bases, leaving 8 bases between the germline ends. The CDR3 loop is CASSRTLNTEAFF. Here the CDR3 DNA reads TGTGCCAGCAGCCGAACACTGAACACTGAAGCTTTCTTT.

This clone occurred once. The rearrangement joins TRBV7-2 to TRBJ1-3; 7 nucleotides line up with TRBD1. V gave up 3 bases and J gave up 2 bases; unmatched junction bases: 1. CDR3 size: 14 residues. Germline lookup yields CDR1 SGHTA and CDR2 FQGNSA. CDR3 sequence reads: CASSLGQTGNTIYF. The CDR3 DNA is TGTGCCAGCAGCTTGGGACAGACTGGAAACACCATATATTTT.

The rearrangement links TRBV7-3 to TRBJ2-7; TRBD1 or TRBD2 may be the D gene (6 bases each). Trimming shortened V by 4 bases and J by 5 bases, and 15 bases separated the two germline ends. Germline V gene sequence: CDR1 SGHTA, CDR2 FQGTGA. CDR3 size: 14 residues. CDR3 DNA sequence: TGTGCCAGCAGCTCCAAAAATAGGGGGGACGAGCAGTACTTC. Its translation: CASSSKNRGDEQYF.

The chain carries TRBV14 and TRBJ1-6; D uncertain. Trimming stripped 1 base from V and 5 bases from J, with 12 bases between. Germline values: CDR1 SGHDN, CDR2 FVKESK. The CDR3 is 16 amino acids. The CDR3 DNA follows: TGTGCCAGCAGCCAAGGAAGAGCGCGGAATAATTCACCCCTCCACTTT. Translating gives CASSQGRARNNSPLHF. Together with reference TRBV14 and TRBJ1-6, the CDR3 gives the full variable domain: EAGVTQFPSHSVIEKGQTVTLRCDPISGHDNLYWYRRVMGKEIKFLLHFVKESKQDESGMPNNRFLAERTGGTYSTLKVQPAELEDSGVYFCASSQGRARNNSPLHFGNGTRLTVT.

The CDR3 is CASSFWGGNQPQHF. In DNA form, the CDR3 reads TGTGCCAGCAGTTTTTGGGGTGGCAATCAGCCCCAGCATTTT. The chain links TRBV27 to TRBJ1-5; no firm D call. V shed 3 bases and J shed 2 bases, with 8 bases lying between them. The germline gives CDR1 MNHEY, CDR2 SMNVEV (reference sequence). This CDR3 comprises 14 residues.

This chain uses TRBV7-6 with TRBJ2-2; no clear D gene. Trimming left V 4 bases short and J 0 bases short, with 12 bases between. Germline CDR1 and CDR2: SGHVS and FNYEAQ. CDR3 size: 16 residues. CDR3 residues: CASSSPTTPNTGELFF. The CDR3 DNA reads as TGTGCCAGCAGCTCCCCGACGACCCCGAACACCGGGGAGCTGTTTTTT.

The table lists this clone with a few counts. This chain joins TRBV7-9 and TRBJ1-4; D not resolved. The ends were cut back, 5 bases at V and 5 bases at J, with 15 bases in the middle. The germline gives CDR1 SEHNR, CDR2 FQNEAQ (reference sequence). The CDR3 runs 15 residues. The DNA for the CDR3 is TGTGCCAGCAGCCCCCAAGGACCGAGCAATGAAAAACTGTTTTTT. Its protein is CASSPQGPSNEKLFF. The full variable domain, rest sourced from reference TRBV7-9 and TRBJ1-4, is DTGVSQNPRHKITKRGQNVTFRCDPISEHNRLYWYRQTLGQGPEFLTYFQNEAQLEKSRLLSDRFSAERPKGSFSTLEIQRTEQGDSAMYLCASSPQGPSNEKLFFGSGTQLSVL.

The chain carries TRBV19 and TRBJ1-6; tentative D call: TRBD1 (6 bases). Germline V gene lookup returns CDR1 LNHDA and CDR2 SQIVND (reference sequence). The CDR3 is 16 amino acids. V lost 3 bases to trimming and J lost 9 bases, with 18 bases between them. The CDR3 protein is CASSIGQGLNRSPLHF. The CDR3 coding sequence is TGTGCCAGTAGTATCGGCCAGGGGTTGAATCGTTCACCCCTCCACTTT.

This rearrangement joins TRBV28 to TRBJ1-1, with D unresolved. Germline CDR1 reads MDHEN; CDR2 reads SYDVKM. Trimming left V 5 bases short and J 4 bases short, with 17 bases between. The CDR3 has 15 residues. DNA of the CDR3: TGTGCCAGCAGTCCGTGGAGGTATAGAAGCACTGAAGCTTTCTTT. This gives the protein CASSPWRYRSTEAFF.

V gene TRBV5-6 combines with J gene TRBJ1-6, with unresolved D. V was cut by 4 bases and J by 5 bases, with 13 bases left in between. CDR3 length: 15 amino acids. Germline V gene sequence: CDR1 SGHDT, CDR2 YYEEEE. CDR3 protein: CASSAWVPDNSPLHF. Here the CDR3 DNA reads TGTGCCAGCAGCGCCTGGGTCCCAGATAATTCACCCCTCCACTTT.

The V and J genes are TRBV4-1 and TRBJ1-6; 8 bases are shared with TRBD1. Germline V gene data show CDR1 as MGHRA and CDR2 as YSYEKL. CDR3 length: 14 residues. V lost 2 bases and J lost 8; bases outside the gene matches: 2. The CDR3: CASSQTGGDSPLHF. The CDR3 DNA reads TGCGCCAGCAGCCAAACAGGGGGAGATTCACCCCTCCACTTT.

This rearrangement joins TRBV2 to TRBJ2-3; weak D call: TRBD2 (7 bases). The CDR3 runs to 19 residues. V lost 6 bases and J lost 1, with 26 bases in between. Looked up from germline, CDR1 is SNHLY and CDR2 is FYNNEI. This chain's CDR3 is CASRAGGGIGGLGTDTQYF. CDR3 in DNA: TGTGCCAGCAGGGCCGGCGGAGGGATCGGGGGGCTTGGCACAGATACGCAGTATTTT.

A single count supports this clone. J is TRBJ2-5 and V is TRBV18, with 9 bases that match TRBD2. Per germline, CDR1 KGHSH and CDR2 LQKENI. The V and J ends lost 3 bases and 5 bases, in that order; junction bases with no gene match: 7. This CDR3 is 15 amino acids long. The CDR3 sequence: CASSPTPLAGETQYF. CDR3 in DNA: TGTGCCAGCTCACCGACCCCCCTAGCGGGGGAGACCCAGTACTTC.

The rearrangement links TRBV5-1 to TRBJ1-2; no firm D call. This CDR3 region has 11 residues. V dropped 5 bases and J dropped 2 bases, with 4 bases sitting between them. CDR1 and CDR2 (germline): SGHRS, YFSETQ. The CDR3 spells CASSQNYGYTF. The CDR3 region has the DNA TGCGCCAGCAGTCAGAACTATGGCTACACCTTC. The variable domain in full, with the rest retrieved from reference TRBV5-1 and TRBJ1-2, is KAGVTQTPRYLIKTRGQQVTLSCSPISGHRSVSWYQQTPGQGLQFLFEYFSETQRNKGNFPGRFSGRQFSNSRSEMNVSTLELGDSALYLCASSQNYGYTFGSGTRLTVV.

The rearrangement uses TRBV6-5 and TRBJ1-5; maybe TRBD1 (6 bases). Trimming pared 2 bases from V and 2 bases from J, leaving 7 bases between. The germline V gene encodes CDR1 MNHEY and CDR2 SVGAGI. This CDR3 is built from 14 residues. Here the CDR3 reads CASSYGGGNQPQHF. The CDR3 DNA is TGTGCCAGCAGTTACGGGGGCGGCAATCAGCCCCAGCATTTT.

This clone appeared a single time. The chain carries TRBV15 and TRBJ2-2; D gene ambiguous. In germline, CDR1 is LNHNV, CDR2 YYDKDF (reference sequence). V was cut by 5 bases and J by 2 bases, with 12 bases left in between. The CDR3 totals 15 residues. The DNA of the CDR3 is TGTGCCACCAGCCTTTCCACTCCCAACACCGGGGAGCTGTTTTTT. This encodes CATSLSTPNTGELFF.

This clone was counted once. The chain carries TRBV10-3 and TRBJ2-1; 7 bases agree with TRBD2. V was clipped by 2 bases and J by 4 bases; unmatched bases: 2. CDR3 length: 14 residues. Germline assignment: CDR1 ENHRY and CDR2 SYGVKD. The CDR3 is CAISEGGSYNEQFF. In DNA, the CDR3 is TGTGCCATCAGTGAGGGCGGGAGTTACAATGAGCAGTTCTTC.

The chain has TRBV6-4 and TRBJ2-3; 14 bases match TRBD2. The CDR3 length is 15 residues. J was trimmed by 4 bases and V by 4 bases; bases with no gene match: 1. CDR1 is MRHNA and CDR2 is SNTAGT in the germline V gene. CDR3: CASSGLAGGPDTQYF. The CDR3 DNA sequence: TGTGCCAGCAGTGGACTAGCGGGGGGGCCAGATACGCAGTATTTT.